Following are 29 T cell receptor beta chains from one sample sequenced in a study of identical twins. A single record per CDR3 protein comes from TCRdb applying MiXCR to the 5' RACE reads. The data contain under 900,000 distinct CDR3 sequences, 15% to 20% of them singletons. The data were also submitted as part of a second study, on T cells expressing NK-cell markers.

Sequenced input: PBMCs. The receptors here all came from a woman between 18 and 30 years old in good health.

This chain uses TRBV7-2 with TRBJ2-3; 8 bases are shared with TRBD2. Germline CDR1 reads SGHTA; CDR2 reads FQGNSA. The CDR3 is 15 amino acids. V lost 5 bases to trimming and J lost 4 bases; unmatched junction nucleotides: 8. This CDR3 is CASSPIAGYADTQYF. In DNA form, the CDR3 reads TGTGCCAGCAGCCCTATAGCGGGATATGCAGATACGCAGTATTTT.

This clonotype has only a few counts. The chain joins TRBV29-1 to TRBJ2-1; D uncertain. CDR1 and CDR2 from the germline V gene are SQVTM and ANQGSEA. This CDR3 has 13 residues. Trimming took off 3 bases at V and 4 bases at J, with 10 bases between the two ends. The CDR3 is CSVDSISYNEQFF. The CDR3 DNA is TGCAGCGTTGATTCGATCAGTTACAATGAGCAGTTCTTC.

The V and J genes are TRBV7-6 and TRBJ2-7; 9 bases are a match to TRBD1. The trim removed 5 bases at V and 3 bases at J, leaving 8 bases unmatched. The germline V gene encodes CDR1 SGHVS and CDR2 FNYEAQ. The CDR3 loop spans 15 amino acids. The CDR3 sequence is CASSPRTGDFYEQYF. The CDR3 region has the DNA TGTGCCAGCAGCCCCAGGACAGGGGATTTCTACGAGCAGTACTTC.

V is TRBV7-2 and J is TRBJ2-2; 13 bases line up with TRBD2. Looked up from germline, CDR1 is SGHTA and CDR2 is FQGNSA. The V segment lost 11 bases and the J segment 9 bases; nucleotides outside the gene matches: 9. The CDR3 consists of 14 residues. DNA for the CDR3: TGTGCCTCTAAGGGACTAGCGGGGCGCCGGGAGCTGTTTTTT. It translates to CASKGLAGRRELFF.

This clonotype has just a few counts. CDR3 sequence: CASSFGREVNTGELFF. The CDR3 nucleotides read TGTGCCAGCAGTTTCGGTCGGGAGGTGAACACCGGGGAGCTGTTTTTT. V and J are TRBV12-3 or TRBV12-4 and TRBJ2-2; 7 nucleotides match TRBD2. The ends lost 3 bases at V and 1 base at J; junction bases unmatched: 5. The CDR3 has 16 amino acids.

The rearrangement uses TRBV29-1 and TRBJ2-1; 8 bases line up with TRBD1. The CDR3 loop spans 13 amino acids. The germline gives CDR1 SQVTM, CDR2 ANQGSEA. Trimming took 3 bases from V and 13 from J; bases not matched to a gene: 11. The CDR3 sequence is CSVDGQGAHNQFF. The CDR3 DNA sequence: TGCAGCGTTGATGGGCAGGGGGCTCACAATCAGTTCTTC.

This clonotype was seen a handful of times. The chain uses TRBV5-1 and TRBJ2-7; D may match TRBD1 or TRBD2 (5 bases each). There are 14 residues in the CDR3. Germline V gene sequence: CDR1 SGHRS, CDR2 YFSETQ. V was shortened by 4 bases and J by 3 bases, with 14 bases between the two germline ends. The CDR3 DNA reads TGCGCCAGCAGCCTCCGGGACGGAAACTACGAGCAGTACTTC. Residues: CASSLRDGNYEQYF.

This clonotype was counted between two and nine times. V is TRBV10-3 and J is TRBJ1-3; D not resolved. Trimming removed 8 bases from V and 2 bases from J, with 10 bases in between. CDR1 is ENHRY, CDR2 SYGVKD, per germline. This CDR3 comprises 13 residues. The CDR3 DNA follows: TGTGCCATCTCCCTGCTAGCTGGAAACACCATATATTTT. This gives the protein CAISLLAGNTIYF.

This clonotype was observed a few times. The chain has TRBV12-3 or TRBV12-4 and TRBJ2-5; tentative D call: TRBD2 (5 bases). Trimming took 0 bases from V and 3 from J, leaving 8 bases between them. This CDR3 has 14 amino acids. The CDR3 loop is CASSLAHGEETQYF. DNA of the CDR3: TGTGCCAGCAGTTTAGCCCACGGGGAAGAGACCCAGTACTTC.

V is TRBV7-2 and J is TRBJ1-1; perhaps TRBD1 as D (6 bases). Germline V gives CDR1 SGHTA, CDR2 FQGNSA. The CDR3 extends over 15 amino acids. V shed 7 bases and J shed 1 base, with 16 bases lying between them. The CDR3 sequence is CASNPRTATNTEAFF. CDR3 nucleotides: TGTGCCAGCAACCCGCGGACAGCGACGAACACTGAAGCTTTCTTT. Variable domain in full (rest from reference TRBV7-2 and TRBJ1-1): GAGVSQSPSNKVTEKGKDVELRCDPISGHTALYWYRQSLGQGLEFLIYFQGNSAPDKSGLPSDRFSAERTGGSVSTLTIQRTQQEDSAVYLCASNPRTATNTEAFFGQGTRLTVV.

V gene TRBV7-8 combines with J gene TRBJ2-1; D is unclear. Germline CDR1 is SGHVS and CDR2 is FQNEAQ. This CDR3 has 15 residues. Trimming left V 5 bases short and J 1 base short, with 12 bases between. This CDR3 reads CASSRSWDSYNEQFF. The CDR3 bases are TGTGCCAGCAGCCGAAGCTGGGATTCCTACAATGAGCAGTTCTTC.

The sample holds a few counts of this clonotype. The chain couples TRBV10-3 to TRBJ2-1; TRBD2 matches 11 bases. Germline V gene sequence: CDR1 ENHRY, CDR2 SYGVKD. The CDR3 consists of 19 residues. V shed 4 bases and J 0 bases; nucleotides not matched to a gene: 11. CDR3 in amino acids: CAISGASGRTQSSYNEQFF. The CDR3 bases are TGTGCCATCAGTGGGGCTAGCGGGAGGACTCAAAGCTCCTACAATGAGCAGTTCTTC.

This rearrangement joins TRBV20-1 to TRBJ2-7; the D is unclear. Germline assignment: CDR1 DFQATT and CDR2 SNEGSKA (reference sequence). The CDR3 loop spans 13 amino acids. V lost 3 bases and J 1 base, leaving 10 bases between the germline ends. The CDR3 here is CSASSRGSYEQYF. In DNA form, the CDR3 reads TGCAGTGCTAGTAGTCGAGGATCCTACGAGCAGTACTTC.

The chain links TRBV5-1 to TRBJ1-6; D gene unclear. Germline CDR1 is SGHRS and CDR2 is YFSETQ. The CDR3 has 15 amino acids. Trimming cost V 2 bases and J 5 bases, with 11 bases left between them. CDR3 protein: CASSFGVGNNSPLHF. The CDR3 region has the DNA TGCGCCAGCAGCTTCGGTGTGGGGAATAATTCACCCCTCCACTTT.

In its sample, this clonotype was seen a few times. The gene calls are TRBV6-4 and TRBJ1-5; D unresolved. In germline, CDR1 is MRHNA, CDR2 SNTAGT. The CDR3 runs to 13 residues. With 6 bases removed from V and 7 bases from J, the gap between germline ends came to 13 bases. The CDR3 region is CASSPEGKQPQHF. The CDR3 DNA reads TGTGCCAGCAGCCCCGAAGGGAAGCAGCCCCAGCATTTT.

The chain carries TRBV5-6 and TRBJ1-2; D gene ambiguous. This CDR3 has 14 amino acids. Per germline, CDR1 SGHDT and CDR2 YYEEEE. With 7 bases removed from V and 4 bases from J, the gap between germline ends came to 17 bases. DNA for the CDR3: TGTGCCAGCGGCCCCGGGCCCTTAAGCTATGGCTACACCTTC. Residues: CASGPGPLSYGYTF.

This clonotype was observed at least ten times. The chain carries TRBV27 and TRBJ2-1; unclear D gene. V lost 5 bases and J 6 bases, leaving 8 bases between the germline ends. Germline V gives CDR1 MNHEY, CDR2 SMNVEV (reference sequence). This CDR3 contains 12 residues. Here the CDR3 reads CASSRSVNEQFF. In DNA form, the CDR3 reads TGTGCCAGCAGTCGTTCGGTCAATGAGCAGTTCTTC.

The chain recombines TRBV2 with TRBJ2-7; possibly TRBD2 for D (5 bases). The CDR3 extends over 15 amino acids. Deletions cut 3 bases from V and 3 bases from J, with 15 bases between. Germline CDR1 SNHLY, CDR2 FYNNEI. CDR3 coding DNA: TGTGCCAGCAGTGAGGAGGCTCCCACCCTCTACGAGCAGTACTTC. This gives the protein CASSEEAPTLYEQYF.

This rearrangement joins TRBV5-5 to TRBJ2-1, with 11 bases identical to TRBD2. The V segment lost 1 base and the J segment 9 bases; nucleotides outside the gene matches: 6. The CDR3 contains 15 residues. Germline lookup yields CDR1 SGHKS and CDR2 YYEKEE (reference sequence). The CDR3 sequence: CASSLLAGGYGEQFF. The CDR3 region has the DNA TGTGCCAGCAGCTTGTTAGCGGGAGGGTATGGTGAGCAGTTCTTC.

V and J are TRBV18 and TRBJ1-1; 7 positions match TRBD1. V dropped 3 bases and J dropped 1; count of bases not matched to a gene: 5. The germline gives CDR1 KGHSH, CDR2 LQKENI. The CDR3 loop spans 15 amino acids. The CDR3 region is CASSPTGQSNTEAFF. Written as DNA, the CDR3 is TGTGCCAGCTCACCTACGGGACAGTCGAACACTGAAGCTTTCTTT.

In its sample, this clonotype was seen a few times. This chain uses TRBV21-1 with TRBJ1-5; the DNA was not compared with TRBD1, the D call given in the table. TRBV21-1 corresponds to a pseudogene. This CDR3 is built from 14 residues. The CDR3 sequence is CASSQGRGLKAQHF. The CDR3 DNA sequence: TGTGCCAGCAGCCAAGGCAGGGGCCTGAAAGCCCAGCATTTT.

The chain combines TRBV12-3 or TRBV12-4 with TRBJ2-7, with TRBD2 identical over 7 bases. The V and J ends lost 3 bases and 4 bases, in that order; junction bases with no gene match: 12. This CDR3 has 16 amino acids. The DNA of the CDR3 is TGTGCCAGCAGTTTGCCCCTCAGCGGGATTCGGTACGAGCAGTACTTC. It translates to CASSLPLSGIRYEQYF.

The J gene is TRBJ2-7, the V gene TRBV15, with D perhaps matching TRBD1 (6 bases). V lost 5 bases, J lost 3 bases, and 11 bases lay in between. CDR1 LNHNV and CDR2 YYDKDF come from the germline V gene (reference sequence). CDR3 length: 13 residues. This CDR3 reads CATSGEGGYEQYF. CDR3 bases: TGTGCCACCAGCGGGGAAGGGGGCTACGAGCAGTACTTC. Full variable domain (outside the CDR3, taken from reference TRBV15 and TRBJ2-7): DAMVIQNPRYQVTQFGKPVTLSCSQTLNHNVMYWYQQKSSQAPKLLFHYYDKDFNNEADTPDNFQSRRPNTSFCFLDIRSPGLGDTAMYLCATSGEGGYEQYFGPGTRLTVT.

The chain is built from TRBV30 and TRBJ1-1, with 7 bases lining up with TRBD1. CDR1 and CDR2 from the germline V gene are GTSNPN and SVGIG (reference sequence). This CDR3 comprises 14 residues. J was trimmed by 0 bases and V by 4 bases; bases with no gene match: 5. CDR3 sequence reads: CAWNPGTVNTEAFF. The CDR3 region has the DNA TGTGCCTGGAACCCCGGGACAGTGAACACTGAAGCTTTCTTT.

The V gene is TRBV10-3, the J gene TRBJ1-1, with 7 bases fitting TRBD1. The V and J ends lost 10 bases and 0 bases, in that order; junction bases with no gene match: 8. CDR3 length: 14 amino acids. CDR1 and CDR2 (germline): ENHRY, SYGVKD. The CDR3 spells CATMTGFMNTEAFF. The CDR3 nucleotides read TGTGCCACCATGACAGGGTTCATGAACACTGAAGCTTTCTTT.

The chain links TRBV7-7 to TRBJ1-3; 9 bases are a match to TRBD1. This CDR3 comprises 15 residues. Germline values: CDR1 SSHAT, CDR2 FNYEAQ (reference sequence). The V gene end was trimmed by 5 bases and the J gene end by 2 bases; junction bases not matched to a gene: 4. The CDR3, as DNA: TGTGCCAGCAGCCGCGGGACAGGGACTGGAAACACCATATATTTT. Protein sequence: CASSRGTGTGNTIYF.

This chain links TRBV7-2 with TRBJ2-7; TRBD2 matches 10 bases. Losses at the gene ends were 2 bases for V and 3 bases for J; bases not matched to a gene: 7. Germline V lookup: CDR1 SGHTA, CDR2 FQGNSA. This CDR3 spans 16 amino acids. The CDR3 is CASSLKAASGSYEQYF. The CDR3 coding sequence is TGTGCCAGCAGCTTAAAGGCGGCTAGCGGGAGCTACGAGCAGTACTTC.

The gene calls are TRBV6-5 and TRBJ2-7, with TRBD2 as a possible D gene (6 bases). The germline V gene encodes CDR1 MNHEY and CDR2 SVGAGI. V was pared by 6 bases and J by 2 bases, with 14 bases between. CDR3 length equals 14 residues. CDR3 in DNA: TGTGCCAGCAGGTTAGCGGTGGGGCCCTACGAGCAGTACTTC. As protein: CASRLAVGPYEQYF.

This clonotype was seen only a few times. The gene calls are TRBV6-1 and TRBJ2-3; 11 nucleotides agree with TRBD2. Trimming took 5 bases from V and 0 from J; bases not matched to a gene: 4. CDR3 size: 16 residues. CDR1 is MNHNS, CDR2 SASEGT, per germline. As DNA, the CDR3 is TGTGCCAGCAGTAAGACTAGCGGGACTAGCACAGATACGCAGTATTTT. It encodes CASSKTSGTSTDTQYF.